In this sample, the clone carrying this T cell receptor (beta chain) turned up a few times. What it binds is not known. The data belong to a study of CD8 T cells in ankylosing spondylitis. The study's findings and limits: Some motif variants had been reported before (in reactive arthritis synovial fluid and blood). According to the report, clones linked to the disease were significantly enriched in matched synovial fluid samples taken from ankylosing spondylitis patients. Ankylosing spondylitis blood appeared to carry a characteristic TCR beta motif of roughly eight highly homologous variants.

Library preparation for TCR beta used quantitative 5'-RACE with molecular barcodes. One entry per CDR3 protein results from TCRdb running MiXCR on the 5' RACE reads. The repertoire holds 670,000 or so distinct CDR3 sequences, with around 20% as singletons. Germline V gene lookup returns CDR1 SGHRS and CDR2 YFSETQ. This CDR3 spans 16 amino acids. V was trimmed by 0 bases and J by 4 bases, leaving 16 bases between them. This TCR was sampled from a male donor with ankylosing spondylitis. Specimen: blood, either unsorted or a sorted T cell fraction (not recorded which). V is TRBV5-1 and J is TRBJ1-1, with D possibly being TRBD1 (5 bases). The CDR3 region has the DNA TGCGCCAGCAGCTTGGAATGGGGCGAGGTTGCCACTGAAGCTTTCTTT. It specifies CASSLEWGEVATEAFF.